The 16 T cell receptor beta chains in this list originate from one sample, sequenced in a study of cytomegalovirus exposure and HLA in healthy donors. The PCR made use of 60 Vbeta and 13 Jbeta primers. The repertoire was sequenced with immunoSEQ multiplex PCR; TCRdb's copy has only in-frame clones and lacks some. Of roughly 250,000 clones listed, 75% to 85% were seen once; the top ten hold about 0.3%. Source material: PBMCs. These receptors were obtained from a girl aged 2 to 10 in good health and CMV-seronegative.

The rearrangement uses TRBV7-3 and TRBJ2-7, with TRBD1 as a possible D gene (6 bases). This CDR3 contains 14 residues. The V gene's germline CDR1 is SGHTA and CDR2 FQGTGA. Trimming pared 11 bases from V and 0 bases from J, leaving 17 bases between. In nucleotides, the CDR3 is TGTGCCGGGACCAACAGGGCCAGCTCCTACGAGCAGTACTTC. Translation: CAGTNRASSYEQYF.

This clone appeared once. The V and J genes are TRBV4-1 and TRBJ2-1; 10 bases are shared with TRBD2. Germline trimming cut 3 bases from V and 6 bases from J; bases unmatched to any gene: 5. Germline lookup yields CDR1 MGHRA and CDR2 YSYEKL. The CDR3 runs to 15 residues. The CDR3 region is CASSQIAGGTNEQFF. Here the CDR3 DNA reads TGCGCCAGCAGCCAGATAGCGGGGGGCACCAATGAGCAGTTCTTC.

V and J are TRBV28 and TRBJ2-4; 8 nucleotides align to TRBD1. V lost 7 bases to trimming and J lost 2 bases; unmatched junction nucleotides: 10. The CDR3 loop spans 16 amino acids. Looked up from germline, CDR1 is MDHEN and CDR2 is SYDVKM. The CDR3 DNA reads as TGTGCCAGCACCCTAGACAGGGGTTTTACCAAAAACATTCAGTACTTC. Translated: CASTLDRGFTKNIQYF.

J is TRBJ2-2 and V is TRBV9; TRBD2 is a possible D gene (5 bases). Germline V CDR1 and CDR2: SGDLS, YYNGEE. This CDR3 is 16 amino acids long. V shed 0 bases and J shed 1 base, with 10 bases lying between them. DNA of the CDR3: TGTGCCAGCAGCGTAGCTTGGAGGATGAACACCGGGGAGCTGTTTTTT. Translation gives CASSVAWRMNTGELFF.

This clone appeared once. The chain has TRBV14 and TRBJ2-1; possibly TRBD2 for D (6 bases). In germline, CDR1 is SGHDN, CDR2 FVKESK. The CDR3 is made up of 14 amino acids. With 7 bases removed from V and 0 bases from J, the gap between germline ends came to 10 bases. The CDR3 sequence is CASTEAGSYNEQFF. The CDR3 DNA is TGTGCCAGCACCGAAGCGGGCTCCTACAATGAGCAGTTCTTC.

The V and J genes are TRBV28 and TRBJ2-1, with a possible D match to TRBD2 (6 bases). Germline CDR1 MDHEN, CDR2 SYDVKM. The CDR3 extends over 18 amino acids. Trimming removed 6 bases at V and 0 bases at J, with 21 bases between. CDR3 protein: CASSVVLLRGSSYNEQFF. CDR3 coding DNA: TGTGCCAGCAGCGTGGTGTTACTTCGGGGGAGCTCCTACAATGAGCAGTTCTTC. The whole variable domain, filled in from reference TRBV28 and TRBJ2-1, reads DVKVTQSSRYLVKRTGEKVFLECVQDMDHENMFWYRQDPGLGLRLIYFSYDVKMKEKGDIPEGYSVSREKKERFSLILESASTNQTSMYLCASSVVLLRGSSYNEQFFGPGTRLTVL.

In this sample, this clone turned up a few times. The chain recombines TRBV28 with TRBJ1-4; D may be TRBD1 (5 bases). The CDR3 is made up of 15 amino acids. The germline V and J ends were trimmed by 7 bases and 8 bases, with 20 bases remaining between them. CDR1 is MDHEN and CDR2 is SYDVKM in the germline V gene. The CDR3, as DNA: TGTGCCAGCAATCCCCGCAGGGTAACGGTGGAAAAACTGTTTTTT. Protein product: CASNPRRVTVEKLFF.

The chain's CDR3 is CSVELRRGGDEQFF. The CDR3 DNA is TGCAGCGTTGAACTTCGTCGGGGGGGCGATGAGCAGTTCTTC. This chain connects TRBV29-1 to TRBJ2-1; TRBD2 aligns across 8 bases. Germline V gives CDR1 SQVTM, CDR2 ANQGSEA. After removal of 2 bases from V and 8 bases from J, the junction contained 8 bases not matched to a gene. This CDR3 is built from 14 residues.

The rearrangement joins TRBV4-1 to TRBJ2-7, with 13 bases that match TRBD2. Trimming took 4 bases from V and 7 from J; bases not matched to a gene: 10. Germline CDR1 MGHRA, CDR2 YSYEKL. The length of the CDR3 is 16 residues. In nucleotides, the CDR3 is TGCGCCAGCAGCCCATCAACTAGCGGGAGGGCGAAAGAGCAGTACTTC. Protein product: CASSPSTSGRAKEQYF.

The V call is TRBV18, the J call TRBJ2-5; 7 bases are shared with TRBD1. The J call could be wrong; TRBJ2-7 is a better fit for the DNA end. Germline V lookup: CDR1 KGHSH, CDR2 LQKENI. CDR3 size: 14 residues. Here the CDR3 DNA reads TGTGCCAGCTCACGCACAGGGGCGGCCTACGAGCAGTACTTC. The encoded protein is CASSRTGAAYEQYF.

The gene calls are TRBV4-1 and TRBJ1-5; TRBD1 is a possible D gene (5 bases). Germline-derived CDR1 and CDR2 are MGHRA and YSYEKL. V lost 1 base, J lost 9 bases, and 16 bases lay in between. The CDR3 consists of 15 residues. The CDR3 bases are TGCGCCAGCAGCCAAGCGATAGGGGAGGTGAGGCCCCAGCATTTT. This encodes CASSQAIGEVRPQHF.

The genes are TRBV18 and TRBJ2-1, with 11 nucleotides matching TRBD1. The V segment lost 3 bases and the J segment 8 bases; nucleotides outside the gene matches: 6. The CDR3 length is 15 residues. CDR1 and CDR2 (germline): KGHSH, LQKENI. The CDR3 loop reads CASSPGQGDSDEQFF. The CDR3 DNA is TGTGCCAGCTCACCGGGACAGGGGGATAGCGATGAGCAGTTCTTC.

The V gene is TRBV28, the J gene TRBJ1-1, with 7 bases fitting TRBD1. The junction had 1 base not matched to a gene; V was cut back by 5 bases and J by 1 base. CDR3 length: 13 amino acids. Germline lookup yields CDR1 MDHEN and CDR2 SYDVKM. This chain's CDR3 is CASSRTGNTEAFF. The CDR3 nucleotides read TGTGCCAGCAGTCGGACAGGGAACACTGAAGCTTTCTTT.

The chain carries TRBV28 and TRBJ2-3, with D possibly being TRBD1 (6 bases). Germline V gene lookup returns CDR1 MDHEN and CDR2 SYDVKM. This CDR3 spans 12 amino acids. Trimming stripped 6 bases from V and 5 bases from J, with 9 bases between. CDR3 coding DNA: TGTGCCAGCAGACCCAGGGGAGATACGCAGTATTTT. This translates into CASRPRGDTQYF.

This chain joins TRBV7-9 and TRBJ2-3, with D perhaps TRBD2 (5 bases). CDR3 size: 15 residues. V gave up 5 bases and J gave up 0 bases, with 12 bases separating them. Germline V CDR1 and CDR2: SEHNR, FQNEAQ (reference sequence). The CDR3 DNA follows: TGTGCCAGCAGCGCCGCCCTAGCTAGCACAGATACGCAGTATTTT. Amino acids: CASSAALASTDTQYF.

The genes are TRBV6-1 and TRBJ1-1; 9 nucleotides agree with TRBD1. J lost 0 bases, V lost 4 bases, and 6 bases had no gene match. The CDR3 is 16 amino acids. Germline CDR1 is MNHNS and CDR2 is SASEGT. The CDR3 DNA reads as TGTGCCAGCAGTGTAGACAGGGGGTGGATGAACACTGAAGCTTTCTTT. It translates to CASSVDRGWMNTEAFF.